The rows below give T cell receptor beta chains drawn from one sample of a study of brain T cells in children with intractable seizures. Profiling relied on immunoSEQ multiplex PCR, and the TCRdb table lists in-frame clones only, not all of them. The sample has about 350,000 clones, about 94% seen once. This material consisted of peripheral blood, taken about 5 months after surgery. The receptors here all came from a boy in the first two years of life with tuberous sclerosis and intractable seizures. Each CDR3 is given with its conserved first and last residue. The order of the fields is clone size, V gene, J gene, D gene, CDR3 protein, CDR3 DNA. D genes are given only for firm matches. Not every row has a clone size; where given, it reads once, few, many or a size class.

-,TRBV7-9,TRBJ2-2,-,CASSSTRGGTGELFF,TGTGCCAGCAGCTCGACCAGGGGCGGCACCGGGGAGCTGTTTTTT
-,TRBV25-1,TRBJ1-3,-,CASSEGGGGNTIYF,TGTGCCAGCAGTGAGGGCGGGGGCGGAAACACCATATATTTT
-,TRBV21-1,TRBJ2-5,-,CASSKYLGGLAGEETQYF,TGTGCCAGCAGCAAATATCTGGGGGGACTAGCGGGAGAGGAGACCCAGTACTTC
-,TRBV30,TRBJ1-4,-,CAWSGTGPEKLFF,TGTGCCTGGAGTGGGACGGGCCCAGAAAAACTGTTTTTT
-,TRBV25-1,TRBJ2-7,-,CASLESGRGEQYF,TGTGCCAGCCTAGAATCGGGACGGGGGGAGCAGTACTTC
-,TRBV7-2,TRBJ1-1,-,CASSLGGAEAFF,TGTGCCAGCAGCTTGGGGGGGGCTGAAGCTTTCTTT
-,TRBV4-1,TRBJ2-5,-,CASSQEERIQETQYF,TGCGCCAGCAGCCAAGAGGAGCGGATCCAAGAGACCCAGTACTTC
-,TRBV3-1/TRBV3-2,TRBJ1-2,-,CASSQAGGILNYGYTF,TGTGCCAGCAGCCAAGCGGGGGGGATCCTAAACTATGGCTACACCTTC
-,TRBV5-4,TRBJ2-4,TRBD2,CASSWSGTSARLRDIQYF,TGTGCCAGCAGCTGGTCCGGGACTAGCGCCCGGTTGAGGGACATTCAGTACTTC
-,TRBV3-1/TRBV3-2,TRBJ1-6,-,CASSQDTGHNSPLHF,TGTGCCAGCAGCCAAGACACGGGACACAATTCACCCCTCCACTTT
-,TRBV6-5,TRBJ2-6,-,CASSLGWYSGANVLTF,TGTGCCAGCAGTTTGGGGTGGTACTCTGGGGCCAACGTCCTGACTTTC
-,TRBV7-8,TRBJ2-5,-,CASSPTARLYQETQYF,TGTGCCAGCAGCCCTACGGCCAGGTTGTACCAAGAGACCCAGTACTTC
-,TRBV5-5,TRBJ2-7,-,CASSLEGDPYEQYF,TGTGCCAGCAGCTTGGAAGGGGACCCCTACGAGCAGTACTTC
-,TRBV11-2,TRBJ2-3,-,CASSKGGGGGDTQYF,TGTGCCAGCAGCAAAGGAGGGGGAGGAGGGGATACGCAGTATTTT
-,TRBV3-1/TRBV3-2,TRBJ2-2,-,CASSHSNPAGGELFF,TGTGCCAGCAGCCACTCCAATCCGGCAGGGGGGGAGCTGTTTTTT
-,TRBV7-3,TRBJ2-1,TRBD1,CASGTGMDEQFF,TGTGCCAGCGGGACAGGGATGGATGAGCAGTTCTTC
-,TRBV11-3,TRBJ1-1,-,CASSLGMPSEAFF,TGTGCCAGCAGCTTAGGTATGCCTTCTGAAGCTTTCTTT
-,TRBV7-9,TRBJ2-1,-,CASSSVGGIYNEQFF,TGTGCCAGCAGCTCAGTTGGGGGGATCTACAATGAGCAGTTCTTC
-,TRBV24-1,TRBJ2-7,TRBD2,CATASGGINYEQYF,TGTGCCACGGCTAGCGGGGGGATTAACTACGAGCAGTACTTC
-,TRBV11-2,TRBJ2-3,-,CASNGVRASTDTQYF,TGTGCCAGCAACGGAGTCAGGGCGAGCACAGATACGCAGTATTTT
-,TRBV6-6,TRBJ2-1,-,CASSYLGGGEQFF,TGTGCCAGCAGTTACTTGGGGGGTGGGGAGCAGTTCTTC
-,TRBV5-1,TRBJ1-1,-,CASSWMNTEAFF,TGCGCCAGCAGCTGGATGAACACTGAAGCTTTCTTT
-,TRBV9,TRBJ1-2,TRBD1,CASSGTGLAYGYTF,TGTGCCAGCTCCGGGACAGGCTTGGCCTATGGCTACACCTTC
-,TRBV7-6,TRBJ2-5,-,CASSRTAGETQYF,TGTGCCAGCAGTCGCACCGCGGGAGAGACCCAGTACTTC
-,TRBV4-1,TRBJ2-1,TRBD2,CASSPLGSGRRDEQFF,TGCGCCAGCAGCCCCTTGGGTAGCGGGAGGCGGGATGAGCAGTTCTTC
-,TRBV25-1,TRBJ2-1,TRBD2,CASSKPPGLSTYNEQFF,TGTGCCAGCAGCAAGCCGCCGGGACTATCGACTTACAATGAGCAGTTCTTC
-,TRBV29-1,TRBJ1-1,-,CSVNVYTEAFF,TGCAGCGTTAATGTCTACACTGAAGCTTTCTTT
-,TRBV2,TRBJ1-1,TRBD1,CASNFDRGDENTEAFF,TGTGCCAGCAACTTTGACAGGGGGGACGAGAACACTGAAGCTTTCTTT
-,TRBV10-3,TRBJ2-1,TRBD2,CAISASGGSSYNEQFF,TGTGCCATCAGCGCTAGCGGGGGGTCCTCCTACAATGAGCAGTTCTTC
-,TRBV7-9,TRBJ1-2,-,CASSRDRFYGYTF,TGTGCCAGCAGCCGAGACAGGTTCTATGGCTACACCTTC
-,TRBV7-9,TRBJ2-5,-,CASSDRDRTPETQYF,TGTGCCAGCAGCGACCGGGACCGAACCCCAGAGACCCAGTACTTC
-,TRBV5-1,TRBJ2-7,TRBD2,CASRRSTSGGYPYEQYF,TGCGCCAGCAGGAGATCAACTAGCGGGGGTTACCCCTACGAGCAGTACTTC
-,TRBV6-6,TRBJ2-1,-,CASSTGGGPNEQFF,TGTGCCAGCAGTACTGGGGGGGGGCCGAATGAGCAGTTCTTC
-,TRBV5-4,TRBJ2-1,TRBD2,CASSLALRAGGEQFF,TGTGCCAGCAGCTTGGCCCTTCGAGCGGGAGGGGAGCAGTTCTTC
-,TRBV5-4,TRBJ2-3,-,CASSLEAVSTDTQYF,TGTGCCAGCAGCTTGGAGGCGGTAAGCACAGATACGCAGTATTTT
-,TRBV3-1/TRBV3-2,TRBJ1-2,-,CASSQGAGRVLNYGYTF,TGTGCCAGCAGCCAAGGGGCAGGGCGGGTCCTTAACTATGGCTACACCTTC
once,TRBV24-1,TRBJ2-3,TRBD2,CATSDLRAGDTDTQYF,TGTGCCACCAGTGATTTGCGAGCGGGGGACACAGATACGCAGTATTTT
-,TRBV20-1,TRBJ2-3,-,CSASPRSTDTQYF,TGCAGTGCTAGTCCTCGTTCCACAGATACGCAGTATTTT
once,TRBV2,TRBJ1-1,-,CASSRTALMNTEAFF,TGTGCCAGCAGTAGGACAGCCCTCATGAACACTGAAGCTTTCTTT
-,TRBV7-9,TRBJ2-2,TRBD1,CASSLSTGLHGELFF,TGTGCCAGCAGCTTATCGACAGGGTTGCACGGGGAGCTGTTTTTT
-,TRBV5-4,TRBJ2-3,-,CASSLAELTDTQYF,TGTGCCAGCAGCTTGGCCGAACTCACAGATACGCAGTATTTT
-,TRBV24-1,TRBJ2-3,-,CATSSGGLSGTQYF,TGTGCCACCTCCTCGGGGGGCCTCTCGGGGACGCAGTATTTT
-,TRBV6-6,TRBJ1-5,TRBD1,CASSYPDRDSQPQHF,TGTGCCAGCAGTTATCCGGACAGGGATTCTCAGCCCCAGCATTTT
few,TRBV5-4,TRBJ2-7,-,CASSLWGVYEQYF,TGTGCCAGCAGCTTATGGGGAGTTTACGAGCAGTACTTC
-,TRBV5-4,TRBJ2-7,TRBD2,CASSSRTSGVVYEQYF,TGTGCCAGCAGCTCTCGGACTAGCGGGGTGGTGTACGAGCAGTACTTC
-,TRBV7-8,TRBJ1-1,-,CASSLAGGHQNTEAFF,TGTGCCAGCAGCTTAGCGGGAGGACACCAGAACACTGAAGCTTTCTTT
-,TRBV5-5,TRBJ2-3,-,CASSLVGSTSTDTQYF,TGTGCCAGCAGCTTGGTGGGGTCTACTAGCACAGATACGCAGTATTTT
-,TRBV11-2,TRBJ2-5,-,CASSSLPGRPLETQYF,TGTGCCAGCAGCTCACTGCCGGGACGTCCGCTAGAGACCCAGTACTTC
-,TRBV19,TRBJ2-7,TRBD2,CASSILAGRSYEQYF,TGTGCCAGTAGTATTCTAGCGGGACGGTCCTACGAGCAGTACTTC
-,TRBV2,TRBJ2-7,-,CASSGGDKYEQYF,TGTGCCAGCAGTGGGGGAGATAAATACGAGCAGTACTTC
-,TRBV10-1,TRBJ2-1,TRBD2,CASSVGLVGNEQFF,TGCGCCAGCAGTGTCGGACTAGTCGGCAATGAGCAGTTCTTC
once,TRBV11-2,TRBJ1-3,-,CASSLKISGNTIYF,TGTGCCAGCAGCTTAAAGATCTCTGGAAACACCATATATTTT